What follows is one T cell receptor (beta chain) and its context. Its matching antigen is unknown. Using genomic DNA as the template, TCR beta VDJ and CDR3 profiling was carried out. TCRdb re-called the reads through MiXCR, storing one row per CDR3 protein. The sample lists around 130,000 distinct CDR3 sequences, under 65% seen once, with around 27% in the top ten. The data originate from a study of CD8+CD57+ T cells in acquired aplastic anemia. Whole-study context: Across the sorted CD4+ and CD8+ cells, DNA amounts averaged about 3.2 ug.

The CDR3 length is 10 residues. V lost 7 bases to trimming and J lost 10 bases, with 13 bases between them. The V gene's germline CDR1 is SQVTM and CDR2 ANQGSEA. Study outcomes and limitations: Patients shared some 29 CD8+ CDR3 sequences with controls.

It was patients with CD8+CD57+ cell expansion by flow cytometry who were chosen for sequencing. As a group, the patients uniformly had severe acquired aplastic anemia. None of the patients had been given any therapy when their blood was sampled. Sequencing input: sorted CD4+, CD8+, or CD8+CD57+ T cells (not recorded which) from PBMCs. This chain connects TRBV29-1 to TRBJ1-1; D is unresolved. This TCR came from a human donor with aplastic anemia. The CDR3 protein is CSAADRAAFF. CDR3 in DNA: TGCAGCGCCGCGGACCGGGCAGCTTTCTTT.